A single T cell receptor (beta chain) is shown here with its context. Antigen specificity is unknown. Germline V gene lookup returns CDR1 DFQATT and CDR2 SNEGSKA (reference sequence). The CDR3 has 11 amino acids. Trimming left V 4 bases short and J 4 bases short, with 8 bases between. These data belong to a study of T-cell memory formation after mild COVID-19. Findings of the study overall: Contracting clones, day 15 to 85, had balanced CD4/CD8, and later expanders favored CD4+.

TCRdb reprocessed the 5' RACE reads via MiXCR and lists one record per CDR3 protein. The repertoire has around 370,000 distinct CDR3 sequences, more than 20% of them found once; the top ten carry around 13%. The chain links TRBV20-1 to TRBJ2-7, with D hard to call. This TCR came from an adult woman who had mild COVID-19 (a few samples of this study predate the infection). Cell type and time point are not known. Sequenced: PBMCs or a T cell subset sorted from them (not recorded which). In nucleotides, the CDR3 is TGCAGTGCTAAGGGAACTTACGAGCAGTACTTC. Amino acid sequence: CSAKGTYEQYF.